What follows describes a single TCR beta chain. Other DNA sequences in this sample translate to the same CDR3. Bulk PBMC genomic DNA spanned ten immunoSEQ deep plates. TCRdb's table, derived via immunoSEQ multiplex PCR, lists solely in-frame clones and lacks some. The sample has about 520,000 clones, roughly 80% seen once. Each donor was a Caucasian adult residing in Nashville, Tennessee. The data are from a study of shared clonotypes between healthy human individuals. For the study at large: A couple of female and a few male donors aged 18 to 49 were enrolled.

V was clipped by 1 base and J by 6 bases, with 6 bases between them. The CDR3 is made up of 13 amino acids. From germline, CDR1 is MGHRA and CDR2 YSYEKL. The chain carries TRBV4-1 and TRBJ2-2, with TRBD2 as a possible D gene (5 bases). The TCR comes from a woman in her thirties or forties in good health. Some clones in this sample may be carry-over from other donors' samples. Specimen: PBMCs. The CDR3 sequence is CASSQVGAGELFF. In nucleotides, the CDR3 is TGCGCCAGCAGCCAAGTCGGGGCCGGGGAGCTGTTTTTT.